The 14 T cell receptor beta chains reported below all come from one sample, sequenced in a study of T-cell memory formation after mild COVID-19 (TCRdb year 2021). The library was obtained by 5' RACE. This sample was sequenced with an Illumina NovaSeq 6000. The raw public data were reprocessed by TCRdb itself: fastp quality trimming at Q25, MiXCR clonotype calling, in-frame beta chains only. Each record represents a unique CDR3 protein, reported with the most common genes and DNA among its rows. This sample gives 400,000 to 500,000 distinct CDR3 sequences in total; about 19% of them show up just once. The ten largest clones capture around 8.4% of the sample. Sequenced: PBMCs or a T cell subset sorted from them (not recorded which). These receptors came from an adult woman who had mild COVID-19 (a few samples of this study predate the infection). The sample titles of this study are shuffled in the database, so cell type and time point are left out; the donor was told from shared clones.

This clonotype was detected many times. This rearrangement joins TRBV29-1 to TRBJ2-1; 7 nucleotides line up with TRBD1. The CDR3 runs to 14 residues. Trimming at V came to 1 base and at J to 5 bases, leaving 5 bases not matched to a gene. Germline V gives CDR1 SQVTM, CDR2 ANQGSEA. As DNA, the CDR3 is TGCAGCGTTGAAGTGGGCAGGGGGAACAATGAGCAGTTCTTC. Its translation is CSVEVGRGNNEQFF.

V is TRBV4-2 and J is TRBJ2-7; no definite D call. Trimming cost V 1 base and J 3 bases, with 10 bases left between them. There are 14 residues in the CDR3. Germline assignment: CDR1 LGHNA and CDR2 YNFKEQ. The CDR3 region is CASSQGPIGYEQYF. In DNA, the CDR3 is TGTGCCAGCAGCCAAGGGCCCATCGGCTACGAGCAGTACTTC.

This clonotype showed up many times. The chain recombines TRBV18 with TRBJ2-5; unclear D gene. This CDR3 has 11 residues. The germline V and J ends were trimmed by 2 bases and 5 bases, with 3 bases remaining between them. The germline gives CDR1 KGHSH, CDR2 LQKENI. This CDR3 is CASSPDETQYF. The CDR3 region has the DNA TGTGCCAGCTCACCAGACGAGACCCAGTACTTC. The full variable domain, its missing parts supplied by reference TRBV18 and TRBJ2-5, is NAGVMQNPRHLVRRRGQEARLRCSPMKGHSHVYWYRQLPEEGLKFMVYLQKENIIDESGMPKERFSAEFPKEGPSILRIQQVVRGDSAAYFCASSPDETQYFGPGTRLLVL.

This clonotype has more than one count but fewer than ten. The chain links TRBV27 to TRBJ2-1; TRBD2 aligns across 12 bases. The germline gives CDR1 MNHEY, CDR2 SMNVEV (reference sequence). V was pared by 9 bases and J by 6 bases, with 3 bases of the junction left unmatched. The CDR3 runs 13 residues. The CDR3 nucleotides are TGTGCCAGTACTAGCGGGGGGCGCAATGAGCAGTTCTTC. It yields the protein CASTSGGRNEQFF.

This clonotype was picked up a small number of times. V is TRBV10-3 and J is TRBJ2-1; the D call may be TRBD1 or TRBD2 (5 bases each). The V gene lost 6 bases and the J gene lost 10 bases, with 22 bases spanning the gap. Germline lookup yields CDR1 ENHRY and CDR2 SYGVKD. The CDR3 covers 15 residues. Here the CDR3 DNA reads TGTGCCATCAGGAGGGATTCCGGCAGGGCTGGCGAGCAGTTCTTC. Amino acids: CAIRRDSGRAGEQFF.

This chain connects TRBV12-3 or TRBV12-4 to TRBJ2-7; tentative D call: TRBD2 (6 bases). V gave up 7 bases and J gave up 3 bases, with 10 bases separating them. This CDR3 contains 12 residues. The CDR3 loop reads CASMKRVYEQYF. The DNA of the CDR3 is TGTGCCAGCATGAAGCGGGTCTACGAGCAGTACTTC.

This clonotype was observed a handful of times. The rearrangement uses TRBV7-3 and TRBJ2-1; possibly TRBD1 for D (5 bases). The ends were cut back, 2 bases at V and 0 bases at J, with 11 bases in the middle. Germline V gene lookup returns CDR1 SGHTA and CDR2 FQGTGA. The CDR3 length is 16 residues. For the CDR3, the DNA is TGTGCCAGCAGCTTAGGGCAGGGTGGCTCCTACAATGAGCAGTTCTTC. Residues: CASSLGQGGSYNEQFF.

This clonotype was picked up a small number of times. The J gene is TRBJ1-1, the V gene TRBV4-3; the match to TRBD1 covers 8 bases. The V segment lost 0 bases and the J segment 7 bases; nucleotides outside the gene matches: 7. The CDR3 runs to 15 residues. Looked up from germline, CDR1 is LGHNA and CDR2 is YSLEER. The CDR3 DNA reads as TGCGCCAGCAGCCAAGATTACCCAGGGGGCAGTGAAGCTTTCTTT. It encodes CASSQDYPGGSEAFF.

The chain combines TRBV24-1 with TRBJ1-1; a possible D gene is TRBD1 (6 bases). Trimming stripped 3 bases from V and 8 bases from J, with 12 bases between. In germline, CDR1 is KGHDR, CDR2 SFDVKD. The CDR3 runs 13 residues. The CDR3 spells CATSDRTGAEAFF. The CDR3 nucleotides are TGTGCCACCAGTGATCGGACGGGGGCCGAAGCTTTCTTT.

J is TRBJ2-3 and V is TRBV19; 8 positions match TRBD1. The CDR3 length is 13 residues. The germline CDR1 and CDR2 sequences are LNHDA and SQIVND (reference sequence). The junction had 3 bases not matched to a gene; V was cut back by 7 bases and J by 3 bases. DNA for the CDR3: TGTGCCAGTATTCGACAGGGGACAGATACGCAGTATTTT. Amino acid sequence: CASIRQGTDTQYF. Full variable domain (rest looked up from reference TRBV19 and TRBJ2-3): DGGITQSPKYLFRKEGQNVTLSCEQNLNHDAMYWYRQDPGQGLRLIYYSQIVNDFQKGDIAEGYSVSREKKESFPLTVTSAQKNPTAFYLCASIRQGTDTQYFGPGTRLTVL.

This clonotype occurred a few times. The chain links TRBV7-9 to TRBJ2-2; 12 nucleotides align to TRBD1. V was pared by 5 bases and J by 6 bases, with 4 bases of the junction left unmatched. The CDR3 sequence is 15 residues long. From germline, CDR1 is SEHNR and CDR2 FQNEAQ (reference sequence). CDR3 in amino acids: CASSRDRGQSGELFF. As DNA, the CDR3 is TGTGCCAGCAGCCGGGACAGGGGGCAGTCCGGGGAGCTGTTTTTT.

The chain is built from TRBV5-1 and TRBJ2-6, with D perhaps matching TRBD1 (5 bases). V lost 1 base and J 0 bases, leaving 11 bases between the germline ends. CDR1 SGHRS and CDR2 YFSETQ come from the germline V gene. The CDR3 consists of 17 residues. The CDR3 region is CASSLLTAISGANVLTF. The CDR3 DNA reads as TGCGCCAGCAGCTTGTTGACAGCCATCTCTGGGGCCAACGTCCTGACTTTC.

CDR3 loop: CSATTNSLGGQFF. The CDR3 coding sequence is TGCAGTGCTACCACGAACTCACTTGGAGGGCAGTTCTTC. This chain links TRBV20-1 with TRBJ2-1; TRBD2 might be the D (5 bases). This CDR3 spans 13 amino acids. V lost 4 bases and J lost 12, with 19 bases in between. Per the germline V gene, CDR1 is DFQATT and CDR2 is SNEGSKA (reference sequence).

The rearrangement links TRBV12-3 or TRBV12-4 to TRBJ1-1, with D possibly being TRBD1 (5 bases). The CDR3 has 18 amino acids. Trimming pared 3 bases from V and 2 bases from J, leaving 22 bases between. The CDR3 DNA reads TGTGCCAGCAGTTTTTTGATCCGGGACCACCTTTTTAACACTGAAGCTTTCTTT. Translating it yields CASSFLIRDHLFNTEAFF.